This T cell receptor (beta chain) was observed in a study of blood T cell repertoires in COVID-19. All enrollees were about 18 to 89 years old and from about 24 US areas. Participant-given clinical history determined each cohort assignment. For recovered donors of Cohort 3, there were two negative PCRs, clearance, or symptom resolution. Germline lookup yields CDR1 SNHLY and CDR2 FYNNEI. V was pared by 0 bases and J by 7 bases, with 7 bases of the junction left unmatched. The CDR3 is made up of 15 amino acids. Sequencing was performed with immunoSEQ multiplex PCR; in TCRdb, only in-frame clones are kept and a portion is missing. The data contain about 270,000 clones, 86% of them singletons.

This TCR derives from a woman under 30 who had recovered from COVID-19. The chain employs TRBV2 and TRBJ1-2; TRBD1 aligns across 8 bases. Sequenced sample: PBMCs or T cells enriched from blood (not recorded which). CDR3 amino acids: CASSEAQGGTAGYTF. The CDR3 DNA reads as TGTGCCAGCAGTGAAGCACAGGGGGGTACTGCTGGCTACACCTTC.